Listed below are T cell receptor beta chains from one sample, sequenced in a study of T cell repertoires in cytomegalovirus infection. MiXCR, run by TCRdb on the reads, gives a single entry per CDR3 protein. The data show about 320,000 distinct CDR3 sequences, over 7.5% seen once. Material: PBMCs. The receptors were gathered from a human donor in good health (CMV status not recorded). Some clones in this sample may be carry-over from other donors' samples. The CDR3 runs from the conserved cysteine through the conserved F or W. Each record gives: D gene, J gene, V gene, clone size, CDR3 DNA, CDR3 protein. D genes are given only for firm matches. Where a row states a size, it is once, few, many or the class of an expanded clone; other rows omit it.

d_gene: .
j_gene: TRBJ1-1
v_gene: TRBV7-2
abundance: many
CDR3nt: TGTGCCAGCAGCTTAGAGGACAGATACACTGAAGCTTTCTTT
CDR3aa: CASSLEDRYTEAFF

d_gene: .
j_gene: TRBJ2-5
v_gene: TRBV20-1
abundance: few
CDR3nt: TGCAGTGCCGTAGGCGGTGGGGCTAGCCGCGGGACCCAGTACTTC
CDR3aa: CSAVGGGASRGTQYF

d_gene: TRBD1
j_gene: TRBJ2-6
v_gene: TRBV2
abundance: .
CDR3nt: TGTGCCAGCATGCCAGGGGGCTCGGGGGCCAACGTCCTGACTTTC
CDR3aa: CASMPGGSGANVLTF

d_gene: TRBD1
j_gene: TRBJ1-1
v_gene: TRBV29-1
abundance: .
CDR3nt: TGCAGCGTTCCGCAAGGACAGGGTGAAACTGAAGCTTTCTTT
CDR3aa: CSVPQGQGETEAFF

d_gene: .
j_gene: TRBJ2-5
v_gene: TRBV2
abundance: few
CDR3nt: TGTGCCAGCAGCTTCAGGGCTACGGGGGAGACCCAGTACTTC
CDR3aa: CASSFRATGETQYF

d_gene: .
j_gene: TRBJ1-4
v_gene: TRBV20-1
abundance: .
CDR3nt: TGCAGTGCCCCCCAAGGCGGGGAAGAAAAACTGTTTTTT
CDR3aa: CSAPQGGEEKLFF

d_gene: .
j_gene: TRBJ2-7
v_gene: TRBV6-5
abundance: .
CDR3nt: TGTGCCAGCGGGCAGGGACTCTCCTACGAGCAGTACTTC
CDR3aa: CASGQGLSYEQYF

d_gene: .
j_gene: TRBJ2-3
v_gene: TRBV14
abundance: few
CDR3nt: TGTGCCAGCAGCCGACATTCGAGCCCCACAGATACGCAGTATTTT
CDR3aa: CASSRHSSPTDTQYF

d_gene: .
j_gene: TRBJ1-1
v_gene: TRBV7-8
abundance: .
CDR3nt: TGTGCCAGCAGCTACAAGGACAGCACTGAAGCTTTCTTT
CDR3aa: CASSYKDSTEAFF

d_gene: TRBD1
j_gene: TRBJ2-4
v_gene: TRBV6-5
abundance: .
CDR3nt: TGTGCCAGCAGATCGACAGGGGAGGCCAAAAACATTCAGTACTTC
CDR3aa: CASRSTGEAKNIQYF

d_gene: .
j_gene: TRBJ2-3
v_gene: TRBV4-2
abundance: many
CDR3nt: TGTGCCAGCAGCCAAGTAGGGCGAGACCCCGTAGATACGCAGTATTTT
CDR3aa: CASSQVGRDPVDTQYF

d_gene: .
j_gene: TRBJ2-3
v_gene: TRBV19
abundance: many
CDR3nt: TGTGCCAGTAGTCCCCAGGACTTGACTGACCTCACAGATACGCAGTATTTT
CDR3aa: CASSPQDLTDLTDTQYF

d_gene: .
j_gene: TRBJ1-1
v_gene: TRBV2
abundance: few
CDR3nt: TGTGCCATCGAACCCGGGCACAGGGTAGGGGGGACTGAAGCTTTCTTT
CDR3aa: CAIEPGHRVGGTEAFF

d_gene: .
j_gene: TRBJ2-5
v_gene: TRBV29-1
abundance: .
CDR3nt: TGCAGCGTTGCCGGAAAATACACCGAGACCCAGTACTTC
CDR3aa: CSVAGKYTETQYF

d_gene: .
j_gene: TRBJ2-5
v_gene: TRBV14
abundance: .
CDR3nt: TGTGCCAGCAGCCAAATCGCTTACCAAGAGACCCAGTACTTC
CDR3aa: CASSQIAYQETQYF

d_gene: TRBD2
j_gene: TRBJ2-7
v_gene: TRBV6-2/TRBV6-3
abundance: .
CDR3nt: TGTGCCAGCAGTTACTCGACTAGCGGGGGGTCCTACGAGCAGTACTTC
CDR3aa: CASSYSTSGGSYEQYF

d_gene: TRBD1
j_gene: TRBJ1-1
v_gene: TRBV7-6
abundance: few
CDR3nt: TGTGCCAGCAGCCCCACTGGACAGGGGGCAGCGGCTTTCTTT
CDR3aa: CASSPTGQGAAAFF

d_gene: .
j_gene: TRBJ2-1
v_gene: TRBV6-2/TRBV6-3
abundance: few
CDR3nt: TGTGCCAGCAGTTGGTCAATGGATGAGCAGTTCTTC
CDR3aa: CASSWSMDEQFF

d_gene: .
j_gene: TRBJ2-4
v_gene: TRBV7-2
abundance: many
CDR3nt: TGTGCCAGCAGCTTCGATTCAGGACAGAGAAAAAACATTCAGTACTTC
CDR3aa: CASSFDSGQRKNIQYF

d_gene: .
j_gene: TRBJ2-2
v_gene: TRBV24-1
abundance: few
CDR3nt: TGTGCCACCAGTGGGACACCAAACACCGGGGAGCTGTTTTTT
CDR3aa: CATSGTPNTGELFF

d_gene: .
j_gene: TRBJ1-3
v_gene: TRBV30
abundance: many
CDR3nt: TGTGCCTGGAGTTGGGGGAGGAACTCTGGAAACACCATATATTTT
CDR3aa: CAWSWGRNSGNTIYF

d_gene: .
j_gene: TRBJ1-1
v_gene: TRBV4-3
abundance: .
CDR3nt: TGCGCCAGCAGCCAAGGTAGGGCAGGGAATGATCCTGAAGCTTTCTTT
CDR3aa: CASSQGRAGNDPEAFF

d_gene: .
j_gene: TRBJ1-1
v_gene: TRBV6-2/TRBV6-3
abundance: many
CDR3nt: TGTGCCAGCAGTTACCGGGAAACGACTGAAGCTTTCTTT
CDR3aa: CASSYRETTEAFF

d_gene: TRBD1
j_gene: TRBJ1-1
v_gene: TRBV19
abundance: .
CDR3nt: TGTGCCAGTAGAGGGACAGGATCCATGAACACTGAAGCTTTCTTT
CDR3aa: CASRGTGSMNTEAFF

d_gene: .
j_gene: TRBJ2-2
v_gene: TRBV6-2/TRBV6-3
abundance: many
CDR3nt: TGTGCCAGCAGCTCCGGGACTGATAACACCGGGGAGCTGTTTTTT
CDR3aa: CASSSGTDNTGELFF

d_gene: TRBD1
j_gene: TRBJ2-1
v_gene: TRBV12-3/TRBV12-4
abundance: few
CDR3nt: TGTGCCAGCAGTTTTCCGTCCGGGACAGGGGGGTATGAGCAGTTCTTC
CDR3aa: CASSFPSGTGGYEQFF

d_gene: TRBD1
j_gene: TRBJ2-7
v_gene: TRBV25-1
abundance: .
CDR3nt: TGTGCCAGCAACGGACAGGGGGCTTACGAGCAGTACTTC
CDR3aa: CASNGQGAYEQYF

d_gene: TRBD1
j_gene: TRBJ2-7
v_gene: TRBV6-2/TRBV6-3
abundance: many
CDR3nt: TGTGCCAGCAGTTATCGGACAGGGGCTTCCTACGAGCAGTACTTC
CDR3aa: CASSYRTGASYEQYF

d_gene: TRBD2
j_gene: TRBJ2-1
v_gene: TRBV12-3/TRBV12-4
abundance: many
CDR3nt: TGTGCCAGCAGCTTAGGGCCTAGCGGGAGTTATGAGCAGTTCTTC
CDR3aa: CASSLGPSGSYEQFF

d_gene: .
j_gene: TRBJ1-5
v_gene: TRBV5-1
abundance: few
CDR3nt: TGCGCCAGCAGCTTGGACGGAATCTCTAGCAATCAGCCCCAGCATTTT
CDR3aa: CASSLDGISSNQPQHF

d_gene: .
j_gene: TRBJ2-1
v_gene: TRBV6-8
abundance: .
CDR3nt: TGTGCCAGCTGGCGGGGCAACAATGAGCAGTTCTTC
CDR3aa: CASWRGNNEQFF

d_gene: .
j_gene: TRBJ2-7
v_gene: TRBV6-1
abundance: many
CDR3nt: TGTGCCAGCGGTCCCAGGGACCCTTCCGAGCAGTACTTC
CDR3aa: CASGPRDPSEQYF

d_gene: TRBD2
j_gene: TRBJ2-1
v_gene: TRBV28
abundance: .
CDR3nt: TGTGCCAGCAGTTCAGCCGCCTTTACTAGCGAGACCTACAATGAGCAGTTCTTC
CDR3aa: CASSSAAFTSETYNEQFF

d_gene: .
j_gene: TRBJ2-3
v_gene: TRBV7-2
abundance: many
CDR3nt: TGTGCCAGCAGCACTCCCCCGGGTGTTGATACGCAGTATTTT
CDR3aa: CASSTPPGVDTQYF

d_gene: .
j_gene: TRBJ2-6
v_gene: TRBV19
abundance: few
CDR3nt: TGTGCCAGTAGTATGTTGGGATCTGGGGCCAACGTCCTGACTTTC
CDR3aa: CASSMLGSGANVLTF

d_gene: TRBD1
j_gene: TRBJ2-7
v_gene: TRBV6-2/TRBV6-3
abundance: few
CDR3nt: TGTGCCAGCAGTCCCGGACAGGCTTGGGAGCAGTACTTC
CDR3aa: CASSPGQAWEQYF

d_gene: TRBD2
j_gene: TRBJ2-5
v_gene: TRBV7-8
abundance: many
CDR3nt: TGTGCCAGCAGCTTCAGGAGGCCGGGGGAGGGAGAGACCCAGTACTTC
CDR3aa: CASSFRRPGEGETQYF

d_gene: .
j_gene: TRBJ1-1
v_gene: TRBV12-3/TRBV12-4
abundance: many
CDR3nt: TGTGCCAGCAGCCTACCTGGCGGGGGGCGAACTGAAGCTTTCTTT
CDR3aa: CASSLPGGGRTEAFF

d_gene: .
j_gene: TRBJ2-7
v_gene: TRBV20-1
abundance: few
CDR3nt: TGCAGTGCTTCTACAGTGATATACGAGCAGTACTTC
CDR3aa: CSASTVIYEQYF